Presented here are 18 T cell receptor beta chains from one specimen sequenced in a study of T cell changes during pregnancy in multiple sclerosis. The table came from immunoSEQ multiplex PCR; TCRdb's copy has only in-frame clones and leaves some out. The profile shows 100,000 or so clones, around 94% of them singletons. The sequencing here drew on peripheral blood, taken after pregnancy. These receptors originate from a female donor in good health, enrolled as a control in a pregnancy study.

The rearrangement joins TRBV5-1 to TRBJ1-6, with D uncertain. Per germline, CDR1 SGHRS and CDR2 YFSETQ. V lost 4 bases and J lost 6, with 14 bases in between. The CDR3 length is 15 residues. CDR3 bases: TGCGCCAGCAGCGTGGAGCGGCGGAGTAATTCACCCCTCCACTTT. Amino acids: CASSVERRSNSPLHF.

V and J are TRBV30 and TRBJ1-2; no definite D call. V was shortened by 1 base and J by 5 bases, with 23 bases between the two germline ends. CDR1 is GTSNPN and CDR2 is SVGIG in the germline V gene (reference sequence). This CDR3 is 17 amino acids long. The DNA of the CDR3 is TGTGCCTGGAGTGGAGAGGCGCCACTCGGTCCGTGGTATGGCTACACCTTC. Translating it yields CAWSGEAPLGPWYGYTF.

The V and J genes are TRBV5-8 and TRBJ1-4; 10 nucleotides line up with TRBD1. Trimming took 2 bases from V and 7 from J; bases not matched to a gene: 11. Germline-derived CDR1 and CDR2 are SGHTS and YDEGEE. This CDR3 is built from 17 residues. The CDR3, as DNA: TGTGCCAGCAGCTTTCGGGACAGGGGAAATAGCGGTGAAAAACTGTTTTTT. It yields the protein CASSFRDRGNSGEKLFF.

V gene TRBV6-1 combines with J gene TRBJ2-3, with 7 nucleotides matching TRBD2. Germline lookup yields CDR1 MNHNS and CDR2 SASEGT. Trimming removed 7 bases from V and 4 bases from J; junction bases left unmatched: 11. The CDR3 totals 15 residues. The CDR3: CASTEKAGSPDTQYF. As DNA, the CDR3 is TGTGCCAGCACTGAGAAAGCGGGAAGCCCAGATACGCAGTATTTT.

As for this clone: In the same sample, other DNA sequences code for this CDR3. This chain connects TRBV5-1 to TRBJ2-5; perhaps TRBD2 as D (5 bases). The V and J ends lost 0 bases and 1 base respectively, with 7 bases between them. From germline, CDR1 is SGHRS and CDR2 YFSETQ. The CDR3 sequence is 14 residues long. The CDR3 DNA is TGCGCCAGCAGCTTGGAGGGAGCCCAAGAGACCCAGTACTTC. As protein: CASSLEGAQETQYF.

V is TRBV11-3 and J is TRBJ2-2, with 9 positions matching TRBD1. V gave up 0 bases and J gave up 1 base; unmatched junction bases: 3. The length of the CDR3 is 17 residues. Germline V gene data show CDR1 as SGHNT and CDR2 as YENEEA. The DNA of the CDR3 is TGTGCCAGCAGCTTAGAAAAGGACAGGGGGAACACCGGGGAGCTGTTTTTT. Protein product: CASSLEKDRGNTGELFF.

The V call is TRBV2, the J call TRBJ2-2; TRBD1 agrees at 7 bases. This CDR3 comprises 14 residues. The trim removed 6 bases at V and 7 bases at J, leaving 8 bases unmatched. Germline CDR1 SNHLY, CDR2 FYNNEI. The CDR3 DNA reads TGTGCCAGCAGCCAAACAGGGGTGGGCGGGGAGCTGTTTTTT. Translating it yields CASSQTGVGGELFF. Variable domain in full (rest from reference TRBV2 and TRBJ2-2): EPEVTQTPSHQVTQMGQEVILRCVPISNHLYFYWYRQILGQKVEFLVSFYNNEISEKSEIFDDQFSVERPDGSNFTLKIRSTKLEDSAMYFCASSQTGVGGELFFGEGSRLTVL.

The chain has TRBV7-9 and TRBJ2-7; the match to TRBD1 covers 7 bases. Germline V gene data show CDR1 as SEHNR and CDR2 as FQNEAQ (reference sequence). The CDR3 has 15 residues. V shed 8 bases and J 0 bases; nucleotides not matched to a gene: 10. The CDR3 is CASSRDSLSSYEQYF. CDR3 coding DNA: TGTGCCAGCTCCCGGGACAGCCTCAGCTCCTACGAGCAGTACTTC.

The chain uses TRBV29-1 and TRBJ2-3; TRBD1 might be the D (5 bases). With 2 bases removed from V and 3 bases from J, the gap between germline ends came to 15 bases. Germline V CDR1 and CDR2: SQVTM, ANQGSEA. CDR3 length equals 15 residues. As DNA, the CDR3 is TGCAGCGTTGAATACCCAGGGTTAGGGACAGATACGCAGTATTTT. This encodes CSVEYPGLGTDTQYF.

This chain links TRBV5-1 with TRBJ2-1; TRBD2 agrees at 7 bases. Germline V gene sequence: CDR1 SGHRS, CDR2 YFSETQ. The V gene end was trimmed by 5 bases and the J gene end by 4 bases; junction bases not matched to a gene: 9. This CDR3 has 15 amino acids. The CDR3: CASSWGGSAYNEQFF. The DNA for the CDR3 is TGCGCCAGCAGTTGGGGGGGTTCCGCGTACAATGAGCAGTTCTTC.

The chain carries TRBV7-2 and TRBJ1-5; possible D gene TRBD1, 5 bases. The V and J ends lost 6 bases and 5 bases respectively, with 8 bases between them. The CDR3 is made up of 12 amino acids. Germline V CDR1 and CDR2: SGHTA, FQGNSA. CDR3 loop: CASRTEDQPQHF. For the CDR3, the DNA is TGTGCCAGCAGGACAGAAGATCAGCCCCAGCATTTT. The whole variable domain, filled in from reference TRBV7-2 and TRBJ1-5, reads GAGVSQSPSNKVTEKGKDVELRCDPISGHTALYWYRQSLGQGLEFLIYFQGNSAPDKSGLPSDRFSAERTGGSVSTLTIQRTQQEDSAVYLCASRTEDQPQHFGDGTRLSIL.

The J gene is TRBJ2-3, the V gene TRBV5-4; 10 bases are a match to TRBD1. Germline V gene lookup returns CDR1 SGHNT and CDR2 YYREEE (reference sequence). The CDR3 consists of 16 residues. V shed 3 bases and J 1 base; nucleotides not matched to a gene: 5. The CDR3 is CASSSAGTGGTDTQYF. In DNA, the CDR3 is TGTGCCAGCAGCTCGGCCGGGACAGGGGGCACAGATACGCAGTATTTT.

This chain joins TRBV7-9 and TRBJ1-5, with a possible D match to TRBD1 (6 bases). This CDR3 region has 16 residues. Per germline, CDR1 SEHNR and CDR2 FQNEAQ (reference sequence). Between the trimmed V and J ends, which lost 1 base and 3 bases, there was a span of 13 bases. The CDR3 spells CASSLEAGGHNQPQHF. Written as DNA, the CDR3 is TGTGCCAGCAGCTTAGAGGCGGGGGGCCACAATCAGCCCCAGCATTTT.

The chain links TRBV10-3 to TRBJ1-5, with D unclear. CDR1 and CDR2 from the germline V gene are ENHRY and SYGVKD. Trimming left V 0 bases short and J 3 bases short, with 9 bases between. CDR3 length equals 15 residues. CDR3 loop: CAISESAGFNQPQHF. For the CDR3, the DNA is TGTGCCATCAGTGAGTCGGCAGGCTTCAATCAGCCCCAGCATTTT.

This clone was counted a single time. The chain combines TRBV5-1 with TRBJ2-5; no firm D call. Germline V gene sequence: CDR1 SGHRS, CDR2 YFSETQ. V was shortened by 4 bases and J by 2 bases, with 12 bases between the two germline ends. This CDR3 has 14 amino acids. In DNA form, the CDR3 reads TGCGCCAGCAGCCCCATGGGCCAACAAGAGACCCAGTACTTC. The encoded protein is CASSPMGQQETQYF. Supplemented by reference TRBV5-1 and TRBJ2-5, the full variable domain reads KAGVTQTPRYLIKTRGQQVTLSCSPISGHRSVSWYQQTPGQGLQFLFEYFSETQRNKGNFPGRFSGRQFSNSRSEMNVSTLELGDSALYLCASSPMGQQETQYFGPGTRLLVL.

This clone is a singleton in its sample. The V call is TRBV19, the J call TRBJ2-3, with 15 nucleotides matching TRBD2. The CDR3 consists of 15 residues. Germline V CDR1 and CDR2: LNHDA, SQIVND (reference sequence). With V trimmed by 3 bases and J by 8 bases, 3 bases remained unmatched. This chain's CDR3 is CASSIGLAGGRTQYF. Here the CDR3 DNA reads TGTGCCAGTAGTATCGGACTAGCGGGAGGGCGTACGCAGTATTTT.

This chain uses TRBV28 with TRBJ2-2; the D gene is possibly TRBD2 (5 bases). V gave up 3 bases and J gave up 3 bases, with 14 bases separating them. This CDR3 is built from 16 residues. CDR1 MDHEN and CDR2 SYDVKM come from the germline V gene. CDR3 in DNA: TGTGCCAGCAGTTTTGGGAGTGGGTCCTACACCGGGGAGCTGTTTTTT. Translation gives CASSFGSGSYTGELFF.

The rearrangement uses TRBV9 and TRBJ2-5; 9 nucleotides line up with TRBD2. CDR1 SGDLS and CDR2 YYNGEE come from the germline V gene. This CDR3 has 15 amino acids. J gave up 5 bases and V 4 bases, and 9 bases lay outside the gene matches. The CDR3 spells CASSPFSGRGETQYF. The CDR3, as DNA: TGTGCCAGCAGCCCTTTTAGCGGGAGAGGGGAGACCCAGTACTTC. The full variable domain, rest sourced from reference TRBV9 and TRBJ2-5, is DSGVTQTPKHLITATGQRVTLRCSPRSGDLSVYWYQQSLDQGLQFLIQYYNGEERAKGNILERFSAQQFPDLHSELNLSSLELGDSALYFCASSPFSGRGETQYFGPGTRLLVL.